This T cell receptor (beta chain) was observed in a study of CD8+CD57+ T cells in acquired aplastic anemia. Findings and limits, study-wide: Patients had roughly 30 CD8+ CDR3 sequences in common with controls (the shared set). Simpson's diversity of CD8+ cells was not significantly different in patients compared with controls.

This clonotype was seen more than once but under ten times. Its antigen is currently unknown. V was pared by 10 bases and J by 0 bases, with 12 bases between. Germline values: CDR1 SSHAT, CDR2 FNYEAQ (reference sequence). This CDR3 is 13 amino acids long. CD8+CD57+ cell expansion, shown by flow cytometry, had occurred in the patients selected for sequencing. Blood sampling was performed on the patients, and none of them had received therapy by then. Genomic DNA provided the template from which TCR beta VDJ and CDR3 profiles were obtained. TCRdb ran MiXCR on the reads and lists one entry per CDR3 protein. Of more than 150,000 distinct CDR3 sequences detected, 48% appear once; the ten largest clones hold under 2%.

This clonotype was sampled from a human donor with aplastic anemia. The sequenced sample consisted of sorted CD4+, CD8+, or CD8+CD57+ T cells (not recorded which) from PBMCs. The chain recombines TRBV7-7 with TRBJ1-1, with no clear D. The CDR3 region has the DNA TGTGCCATCTCGCACGAGGTGAACACTGAAGCTTTCTTT. Amino acids: CAISHEVNTEAFF.